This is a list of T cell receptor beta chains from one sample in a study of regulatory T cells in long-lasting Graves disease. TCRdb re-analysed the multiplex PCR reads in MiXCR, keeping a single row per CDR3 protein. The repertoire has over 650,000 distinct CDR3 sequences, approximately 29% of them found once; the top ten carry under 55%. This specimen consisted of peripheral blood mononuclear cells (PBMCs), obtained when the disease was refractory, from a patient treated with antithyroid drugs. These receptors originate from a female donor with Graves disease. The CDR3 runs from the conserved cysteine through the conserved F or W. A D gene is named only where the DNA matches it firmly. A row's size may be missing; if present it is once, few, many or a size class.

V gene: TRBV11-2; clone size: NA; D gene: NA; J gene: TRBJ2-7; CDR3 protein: CASSLDLRPTYEQYF; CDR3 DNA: TGTGCCAGCAGCTTAGATTTGAGACCAACATACGAGCAGTACTTC
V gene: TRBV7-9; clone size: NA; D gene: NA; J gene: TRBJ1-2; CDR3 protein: CASSYERRYTF; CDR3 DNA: TGTGCCAGCAGCTACGAGAGACGCTACACCTTC
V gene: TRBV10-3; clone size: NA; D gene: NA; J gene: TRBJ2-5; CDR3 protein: CAISGGRASETQYF; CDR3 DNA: TGTGCCATCAGTGGGGGCAGGGCCTCCGAGACCCAGTACTTC
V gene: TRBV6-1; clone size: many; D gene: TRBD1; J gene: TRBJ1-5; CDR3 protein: CASRGTGDSNQPQHF; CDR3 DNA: TGTGCCAGCAGGGGGACAGGGGATAGCAATCAGCCCCAGCATTTT
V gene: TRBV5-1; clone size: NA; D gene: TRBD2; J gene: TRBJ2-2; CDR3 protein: CASSLGTRTNTGELFF; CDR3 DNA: TGCGCCAGCAGCTTAGGGACTAGGACGAACACCGGGGAGCTGTTTTTT
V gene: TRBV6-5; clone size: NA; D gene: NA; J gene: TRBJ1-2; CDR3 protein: CASSYGFSPGKGYTF; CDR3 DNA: TGTGCCAGCAGTTACGGGTTCAGTCCTGGGAAGGGCTACACCTTC
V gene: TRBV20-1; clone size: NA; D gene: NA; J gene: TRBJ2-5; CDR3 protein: CSARGGPETQYF; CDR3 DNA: TGCAGTGCTAGAGGAGGACCCGAGACCCAGTACTTC
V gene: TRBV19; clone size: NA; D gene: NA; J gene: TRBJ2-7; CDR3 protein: CASSIAPESEQYF; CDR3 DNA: TGTGCCAGTAGTATAGCCCCGGAGTCCGAGCAGTACTTC
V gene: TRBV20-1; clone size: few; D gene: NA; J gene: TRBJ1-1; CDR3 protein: CSATRRRFGDTEAFF; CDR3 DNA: TGCAGTGCTACCCGACGGCGCTTCGGGGACACTGAAGCTTTCTTT
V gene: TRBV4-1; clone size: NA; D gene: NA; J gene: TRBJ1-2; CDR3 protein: CASSQDVEGGGYTF; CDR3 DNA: TGCGCCAGCAGCCAAGATGTTGAGGGGGGCGGCTACACCTTC
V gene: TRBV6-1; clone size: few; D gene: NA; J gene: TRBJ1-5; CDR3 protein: CASGPTRGSNQPQHF; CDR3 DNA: TGTGCCAGCGGTCCAACCAGGGGTAGCAATCAGCCCCAGCATTTT
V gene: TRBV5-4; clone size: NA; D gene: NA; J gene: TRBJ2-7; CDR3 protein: CASSKGLSEGEQYF; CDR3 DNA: TGTGCCAGCAGCAAGGGACTGAGCGAGGGCGAGCAGTACTTC
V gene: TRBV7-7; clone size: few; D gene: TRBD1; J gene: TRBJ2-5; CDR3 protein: CASSPPRGQETQYF; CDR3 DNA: TGTGCCAGCAGCCCCCCCAGGGGGCAAGAGACCCAGTACTTC
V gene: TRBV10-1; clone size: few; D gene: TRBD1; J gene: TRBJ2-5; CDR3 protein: CASSEKRGQGETQYF; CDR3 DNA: TGCGCCAGCAGTGAGAAGCGAGGACAGGGAGAGACCCAGTACTTC
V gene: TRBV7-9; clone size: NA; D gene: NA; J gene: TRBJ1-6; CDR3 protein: CASSLTSLGSNSPLHF; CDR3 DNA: TGTGCCAGCAGCTTAACATCGCTCGGGAGTAATTCACCCCTCCACTTT
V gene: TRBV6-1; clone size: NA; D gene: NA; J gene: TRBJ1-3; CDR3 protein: CASRSPRDHGNTIYF; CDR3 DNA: TGTGCCAGCAGATCCCCAAGGGACCATGGAAACACCATATATTTT
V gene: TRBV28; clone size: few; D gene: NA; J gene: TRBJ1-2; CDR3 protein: CASSPRWAGSRSPNYGYTF; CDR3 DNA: TGTGCCAGCAGCCCCCGTTGGGCGGGGAGTAGATCCCCTAACTATGGCTACACCTTC
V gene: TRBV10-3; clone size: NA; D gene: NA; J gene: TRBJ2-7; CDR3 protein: CAISEGGGSYEQYF; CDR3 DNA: TGTGCCATCAGCGAGGGAGGGGGCTCCTACGAGCAGTACTTC
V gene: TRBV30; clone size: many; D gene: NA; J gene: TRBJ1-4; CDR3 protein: CAWSVDLRGEKLFF; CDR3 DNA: TGTGCCTGGAGTGTCGACTTGAGGGGTGAAAAACTGTTTTTT
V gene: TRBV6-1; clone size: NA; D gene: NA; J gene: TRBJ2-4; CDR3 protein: CASRPYGITLAKNIQYF; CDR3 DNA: TGTGCCAGCAGGCCCTACGGGATAACGCTAGCCAAAAACATTCAGTACTTC
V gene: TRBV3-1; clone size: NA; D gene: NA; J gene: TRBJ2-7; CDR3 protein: CASSHDIDYEQYF; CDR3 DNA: TGTGCCAGCAGCCACGACATAGACTACGAGCAGTACTTC
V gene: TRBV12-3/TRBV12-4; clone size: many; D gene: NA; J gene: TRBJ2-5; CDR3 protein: CASYWETQYF; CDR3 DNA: TGTGCCAGCTACTGGGAGACCCAGTACTTC
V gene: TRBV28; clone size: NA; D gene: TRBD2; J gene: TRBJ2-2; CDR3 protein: CASQLAGEYGELFF; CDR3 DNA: TGTGCCAGCCAACTAGCGGGAGAGTATGGGGAGCTGTTTTTT
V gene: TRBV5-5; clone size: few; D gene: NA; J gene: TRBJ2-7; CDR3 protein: CASSLEGVAGLNYEQYF; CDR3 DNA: TGTGCCAGCAGCTTGGAGGGGGTGGCAGGGCTTAACTACGAGCAGTACTTC
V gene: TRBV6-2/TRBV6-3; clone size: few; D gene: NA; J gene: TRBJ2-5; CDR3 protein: CASSWGAANQGAQYF; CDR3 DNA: TGTGCCAGCAGTTGGGGGGCCGCAAACCAGGGGGCCCAGTACTTC
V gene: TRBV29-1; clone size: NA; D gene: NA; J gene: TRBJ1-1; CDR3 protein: CSVGGKNTEAFF; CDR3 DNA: TGCAGCGTGGGGGGCAAGAACACTGAAGCTTTCTTT
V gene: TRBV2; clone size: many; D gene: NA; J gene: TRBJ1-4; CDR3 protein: CASKRQAEKLFF; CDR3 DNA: TGTGCCAGCAAAAGACAAGCAGAAAAACTGTTTTTT
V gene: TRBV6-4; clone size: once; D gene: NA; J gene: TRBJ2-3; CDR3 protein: CASSEGTLYTDTQYF; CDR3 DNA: TGTGCCAGCAGTGAGGGGACCTTATACACAGATACGCAGTATTTT
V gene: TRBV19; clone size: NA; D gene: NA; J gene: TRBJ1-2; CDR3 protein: CASSIFQGGGGYTF; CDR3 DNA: TGTGCCAGTAGTATCTTCCAGGGAGGTGGTGGCTACACCTTC
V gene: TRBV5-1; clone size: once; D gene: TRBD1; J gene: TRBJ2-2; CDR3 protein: CASSLDRQGAGELFF; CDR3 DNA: TGCGCCAGCAGCTTGGACAGACAGGGGGCCGGGGAGCTGTTTTTT
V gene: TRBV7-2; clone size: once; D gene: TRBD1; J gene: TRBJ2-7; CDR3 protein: CASSLVPGGYNEQYF; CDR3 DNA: TGTGCCAGCAGCTTAGTACCAGGGGGCTACAACGAGCAGTACTTC
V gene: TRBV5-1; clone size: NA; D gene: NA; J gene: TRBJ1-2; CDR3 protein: CASSPADSGYTF; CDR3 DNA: TGCGCCAGCAGCCCCGCCGACAGCGGCTACACCTTC
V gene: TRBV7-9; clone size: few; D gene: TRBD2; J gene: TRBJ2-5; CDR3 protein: CASSFGTSGKETQYF; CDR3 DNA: TGTGCCAGCAGCTTCGGGACTAGCGGGAAAGAGACCCAGTACTTC
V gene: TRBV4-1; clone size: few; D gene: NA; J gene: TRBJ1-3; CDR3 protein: CASSQAGVYREGPGNTIYF; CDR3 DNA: TGCGCCAGCAGCCAAGCAGGGGTTTACAGAGAGGGCCCCGGAAACACCATATATTTT
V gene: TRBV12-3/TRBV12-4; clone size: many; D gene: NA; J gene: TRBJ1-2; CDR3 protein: CASSLRLRGILWGYTF; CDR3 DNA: TGTGCCAGCAGTTTGAGGCTCAGGGGTATCCTATGGGGCTACACCTTC
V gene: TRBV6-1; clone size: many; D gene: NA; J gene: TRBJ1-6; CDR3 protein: CASSGRTRRESPLHF; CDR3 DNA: TGTGCCAGCAGCGGAAGGACACGGAGAGAATCACCCCTCCACTTT
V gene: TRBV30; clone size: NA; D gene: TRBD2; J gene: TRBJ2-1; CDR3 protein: CAWSVSILAGVVNEQFF; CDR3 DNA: TGTGCCTGGAGTGTTAGTATACTAGCGGGAGTGGTCAATGAGCAGTTCTTC
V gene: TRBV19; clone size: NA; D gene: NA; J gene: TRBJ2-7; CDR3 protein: CASSNEQGSYEQYF; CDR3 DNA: TGTGCCAGTAGTAACGAACAGGGCTCCTACGAGCAGTACTTC
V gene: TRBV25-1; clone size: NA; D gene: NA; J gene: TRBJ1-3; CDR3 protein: CASSAPGGFGGNTIYF; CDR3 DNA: TGTGCCAGCAGTGCCCCGGGGGGGTTTGGTGGAAACACCATATATTTT
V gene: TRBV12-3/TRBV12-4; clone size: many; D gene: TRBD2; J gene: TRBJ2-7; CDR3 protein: CASSLAERDYEQYF; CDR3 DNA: TGTGCCAGCAGTTTAGCGGAGCGGGACTACGAGCAGTACTTC
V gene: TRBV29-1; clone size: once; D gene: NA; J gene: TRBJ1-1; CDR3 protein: CSAKWANTEAFF; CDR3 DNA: TGCAGCGCTAAGTGGGCGAACACTGAAGCTTTCTTT
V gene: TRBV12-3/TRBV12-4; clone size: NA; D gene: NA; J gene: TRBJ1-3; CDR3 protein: CASSLRQASGNTIYF; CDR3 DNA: TGTGCCAGCAGTTTGAGGCAGGCCTCTGGAAACACCATATATTTT
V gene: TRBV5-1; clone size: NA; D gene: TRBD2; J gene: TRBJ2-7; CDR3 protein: CASSLGTSGSHEQYF; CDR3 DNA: TGCGCCAGCAGCTTAGGGACTAGCGGGAGCCACGAGCAGTACTTC
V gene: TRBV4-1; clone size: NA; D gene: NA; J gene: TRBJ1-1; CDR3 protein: CASSQTGAEAFF; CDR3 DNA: TGCGCCAGCAGCCAGACCGGGGCTGAAGCTTTCTTT
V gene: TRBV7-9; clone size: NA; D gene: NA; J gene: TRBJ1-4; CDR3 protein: CASSHPGREKLFF; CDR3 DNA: TGTGCCAGCAGCCACCCCGGGAGGGAAAAACTGTTTTTT
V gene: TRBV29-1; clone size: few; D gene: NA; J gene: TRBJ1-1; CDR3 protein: CSVDVTVLTEAFF; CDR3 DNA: TGCAGCGTTGATGTGACAGTCCTCACTGAAGCTTTCTTT
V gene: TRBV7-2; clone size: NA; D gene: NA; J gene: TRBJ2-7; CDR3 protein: CASSPVLGRGQYF; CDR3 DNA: TGTGCCAGCAGCCCTGTACTGGGTCGGGGCCAGTACTTC
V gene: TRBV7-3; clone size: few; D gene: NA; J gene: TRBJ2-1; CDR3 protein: CASSLSFSPYNEQFF; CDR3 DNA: TGTGCCAGCAGCTTATCTTTCTCTCCTTACAATGAGCAGTTCTTC
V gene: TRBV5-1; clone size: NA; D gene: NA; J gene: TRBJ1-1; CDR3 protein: CASSLAFQGHEAFF; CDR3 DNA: TGCGCCAGCAGCTTGGCCTTTCAGGGACATGAAGCTTTCTTT
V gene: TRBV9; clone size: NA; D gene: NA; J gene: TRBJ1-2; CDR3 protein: CASESDPGGYGYTF; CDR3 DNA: TGTGCCAGCGAGTCAGACCCGGGGGGTTATGGCTACACCTTC
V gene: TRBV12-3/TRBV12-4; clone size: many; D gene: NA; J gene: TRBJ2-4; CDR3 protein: CASRPLTSPAKNIQYF; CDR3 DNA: TGTGCCAGCAGACCCCTGACTAGTCCCGCCAAAAACATTCAGTACTTC